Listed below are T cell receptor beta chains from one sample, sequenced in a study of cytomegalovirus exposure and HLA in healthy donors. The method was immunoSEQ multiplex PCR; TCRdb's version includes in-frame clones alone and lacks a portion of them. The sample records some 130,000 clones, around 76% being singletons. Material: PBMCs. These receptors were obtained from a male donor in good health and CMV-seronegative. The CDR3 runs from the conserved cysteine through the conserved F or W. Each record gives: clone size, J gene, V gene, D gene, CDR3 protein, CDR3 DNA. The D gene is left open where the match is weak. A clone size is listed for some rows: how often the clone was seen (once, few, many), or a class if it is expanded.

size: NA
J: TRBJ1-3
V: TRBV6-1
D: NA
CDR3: CASTPGGAGNTIYF
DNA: TGTGCCAGCACCCCTGGGGGGGCTGGAAACACCATATATTTT

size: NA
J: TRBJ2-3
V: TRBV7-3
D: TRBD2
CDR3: CASSFKRGWTDTQYF
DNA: TGTGCCAGCAGCTTCAAGCGGGGGTGGACAGATACGCAGTATTTT

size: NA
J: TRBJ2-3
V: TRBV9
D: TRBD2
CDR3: CASRGLAGATDTQYF
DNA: TGTGCCAGCAGAGGACTAGCGGGAGCCACAGATACGCAGTATTTT

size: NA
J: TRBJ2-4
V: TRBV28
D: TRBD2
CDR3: CASSLSGGGKNIQYF
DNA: TGTGCCAGCAGTCTTAGCGGGGGGGGCAAAAACATTCAGTACTTC

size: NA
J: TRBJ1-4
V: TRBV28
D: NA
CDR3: CASSLAGVVTNEKLFF
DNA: TGTGCCAGCAGTTTGGCAGGGGTAGTAACTAATGAAAAACTGTTTTTT

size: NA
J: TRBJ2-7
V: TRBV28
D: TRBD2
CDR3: CASSLRLAGSYEQYF
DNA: TGTGCCAGCAGTTTGCGACTAGCGGGAAGCTACGAGCAGTACTTC

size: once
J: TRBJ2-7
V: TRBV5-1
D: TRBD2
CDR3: CASSLALAGDSGEQYF
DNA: TGCGCCAGCAGCTTGGCTCTAGCGGGAGATTCTGGAGAGCAGTACTTC

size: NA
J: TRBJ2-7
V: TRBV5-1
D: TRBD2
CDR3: CASSLVAGADEQYF
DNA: TGCGCCAGCAGCCTAGTAGCGGGAGCGGACGAGCAGTACTTC

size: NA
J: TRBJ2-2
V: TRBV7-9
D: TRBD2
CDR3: CSSSLSVLAGNTGELFF
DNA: TGTTCCAGCAGCCTATCGGTTCTAGCGGGAAACACCGGGGAGCTGTTTTTT

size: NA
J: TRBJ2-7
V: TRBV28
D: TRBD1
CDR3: CASSVPGGNYEQYF
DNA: TGTGCCAGCAGTGTACCAGGGGGCAACTACGAGCAGTACTTC

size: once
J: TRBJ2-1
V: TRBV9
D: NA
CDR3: CASSVESGSYNEQFF
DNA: TGTGCCAGCAGCGTAGAGAGCGGCTCCTACAATGAGCAGTTCTTC

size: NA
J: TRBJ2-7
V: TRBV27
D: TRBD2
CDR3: CASSKPGTSSYEQYF
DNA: TGTGCCAGCAGTAAACCCGGGACTAGCTCCTACGAGCAGTACTTC

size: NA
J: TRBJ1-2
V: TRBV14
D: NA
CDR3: CASSPRQLVFYGYTF
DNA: TGTGCCAGCAGCCCGCGACAGCTCGTCTTCTATGGCTACACCTTC

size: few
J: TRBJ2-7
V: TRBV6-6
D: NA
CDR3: CASKAGGEQYF
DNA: TGTGCCAGCAAGGCAGGTGGGGAGCAGTACTTC

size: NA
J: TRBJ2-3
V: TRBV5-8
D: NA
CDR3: CASSLGYGDTQYF
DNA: TGTGCCAGCAGCTTGGGGTACGGAGATACGCAGTATTTT

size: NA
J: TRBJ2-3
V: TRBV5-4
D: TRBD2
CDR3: CASSLGLAGTDTQYF
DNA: TGTGCCAGCAGCTTGGGACTAGCGGGAACAGATACGCAGTATTTT

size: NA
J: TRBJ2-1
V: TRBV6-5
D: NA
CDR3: CASSSKSGSSYNEQFF
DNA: TGTGCCAGCAGTTCTAAAAGCGGTTCCTCCTACAATGAGCAGTTCTTC

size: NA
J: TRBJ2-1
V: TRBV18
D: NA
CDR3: CASSPTGSSYNEQFF
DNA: TGTGCCAGCTCACCCACAGGTAGCTCCTACAATGAGCAGTTCTTC

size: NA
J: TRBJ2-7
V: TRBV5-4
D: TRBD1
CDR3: CASSVQGAMYEQYF
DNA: TGTGCCAGCAGCGTACAGGGGGCTATGTACGAGCAGTACTTC

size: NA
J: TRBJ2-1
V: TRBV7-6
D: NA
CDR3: CASRRGGGYNEQFF
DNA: TGTGCCAGCCGGCGCGGGGGCGGCTACAATGAGCAGTTCTTC

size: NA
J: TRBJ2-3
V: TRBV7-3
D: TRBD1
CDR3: CASSLGTGSDTQYF
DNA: TGTGCCAGCAGCTTAGGGACAGGGTCGGATACGCAGTATTTT

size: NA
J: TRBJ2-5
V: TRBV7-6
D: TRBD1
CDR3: CASSLGGTGLETQYF
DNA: TGTGCCAGCAGCTTAGGGGGGACAGGGTTGGAGACCCAGTACTTC

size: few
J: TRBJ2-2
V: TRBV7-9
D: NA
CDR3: CASSSPAGLNGELFF
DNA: TGTGCCAGCAGCTCCCCAGCCGGGTTGAACGGGGAGCTGTTTTTT

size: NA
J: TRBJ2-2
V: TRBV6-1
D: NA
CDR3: CASSASSAANTGELFF
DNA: TGTGCCAGCAGTGCATCTAGCGCCGCGAACACCGGGGAGCTGTTTTTT

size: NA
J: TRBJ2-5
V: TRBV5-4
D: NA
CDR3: CASSLVGKETQYF
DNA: TGTGCCAGCAGCTTGGTCGGGAAGGAGACCCAGTACTTC

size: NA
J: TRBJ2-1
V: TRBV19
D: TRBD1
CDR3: CASSMGQGAGNEQFF
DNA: TGTGCCAGTAGTATGGGGCAGGGGGCTGGGAATGAGCAGTTCTTC

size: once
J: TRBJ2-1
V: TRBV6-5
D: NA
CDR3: CASSSYRDSNEQFF
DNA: TGTGCCAGCAGTAGTTATCGGGATTCCAATGAGCAGTTCTTC

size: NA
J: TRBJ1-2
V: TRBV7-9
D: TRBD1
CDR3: CSSSLADRPLVGYTF
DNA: TGTTCCAGCAGCTTAGCGGACAGGCCCCTCGTGGGCTACACCTTC

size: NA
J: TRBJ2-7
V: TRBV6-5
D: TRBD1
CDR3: CASSGTGAVYEQYF
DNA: TGTGCCAGCAGCGGGACAGGGGCTGTCTACGAGCAGTACTTC

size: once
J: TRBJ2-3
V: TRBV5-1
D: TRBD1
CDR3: CASSWDRDTQYF
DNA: TGCGCCAGCAGCTGGGACAGGGATACGCAGTATTTT

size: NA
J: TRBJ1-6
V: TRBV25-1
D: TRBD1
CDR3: CASSAGGADNSPLHF
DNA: TGTGCCAGCAGCGCAGGGGGCGCGGATAATTCACCCCTCCACTTT

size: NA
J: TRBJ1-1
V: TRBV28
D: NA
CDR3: CASSEGGDTEAFF
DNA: TGTGCCAGCAGTGAGGGGGGGGACACTGAAGCTTTCTTT

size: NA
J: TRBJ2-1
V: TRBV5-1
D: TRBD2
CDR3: CASSSRQSGTSGHNEQFF
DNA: TGCGCCAGCAGCTCAAGACAATCCGGAACTAGCGGACACAATGAGCAGTTCTTC

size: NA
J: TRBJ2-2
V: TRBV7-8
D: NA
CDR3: CASSLVVGANTGELFF
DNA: TGTGCCAGCAGCTTAGTTGTTGGAGCGAACACCGGGGAGCTGTTTTTT

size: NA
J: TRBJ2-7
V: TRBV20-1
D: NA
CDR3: CSARGEGQYF
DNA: TGCAGTGCTAGGGGAGAGGGGCAGTACTTC

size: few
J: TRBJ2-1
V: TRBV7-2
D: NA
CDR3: CASSLTRNEQFF
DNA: TGTGCCAGCAGCTTAACTCGCAATGAGCAGTTCTTC

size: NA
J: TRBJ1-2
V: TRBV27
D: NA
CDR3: CASSLDGAGHYGYTF
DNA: TGTGCCAGCAGTTTAGATGGGGCCGGGCACTATGGCTACACCTTC

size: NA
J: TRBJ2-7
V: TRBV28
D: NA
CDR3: CASSLTRESSEQYF
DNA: TGTGCCAGCAGTTTAACCCGGGAGTCGAGTGAGCAGTACTTC

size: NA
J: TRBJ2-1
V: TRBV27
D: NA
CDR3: CASRRIGARSYNEQFF
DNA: TGTGCCAGCAGGCGCATCGGAGCAAGGTCCTACAATGAGCAGTTCTTC

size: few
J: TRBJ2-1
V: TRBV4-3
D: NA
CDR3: CASSQDREYEQFF
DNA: TGCGCCAGCAGCCAAGACAGGGAATATGAGCAGTTCTTC

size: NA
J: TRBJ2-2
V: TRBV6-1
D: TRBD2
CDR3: CASRERGPNTGELFF
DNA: TGTGCCAGCAGGGAGCGGGGGCCGAACACCGGGGAGCTGTTTTTT

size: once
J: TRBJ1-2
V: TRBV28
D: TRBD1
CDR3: CASSIQRTGEGYTF
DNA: TGTGCCAGCAGTATCCAACGGACAGGGGAAGGCTACACCTTC

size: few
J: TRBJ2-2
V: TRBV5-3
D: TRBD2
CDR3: CARGGRGYGELFF
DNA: TGTGCCCGGGGGGGCAGGGGTTATGGGGAGCTGTTTTTT